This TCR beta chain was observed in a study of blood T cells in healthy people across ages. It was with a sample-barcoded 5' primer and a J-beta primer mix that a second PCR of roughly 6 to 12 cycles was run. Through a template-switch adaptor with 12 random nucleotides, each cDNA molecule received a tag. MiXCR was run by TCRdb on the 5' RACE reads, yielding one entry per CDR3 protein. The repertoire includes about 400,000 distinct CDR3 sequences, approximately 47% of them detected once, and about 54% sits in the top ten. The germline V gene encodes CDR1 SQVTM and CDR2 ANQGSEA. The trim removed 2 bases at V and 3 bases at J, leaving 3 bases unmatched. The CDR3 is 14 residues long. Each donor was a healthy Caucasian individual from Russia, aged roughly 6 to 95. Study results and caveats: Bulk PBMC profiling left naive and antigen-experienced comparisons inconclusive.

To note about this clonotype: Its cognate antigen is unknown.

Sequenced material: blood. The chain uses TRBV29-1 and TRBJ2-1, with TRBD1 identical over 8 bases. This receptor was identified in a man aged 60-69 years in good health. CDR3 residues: CSVEPGGRYNEQFF. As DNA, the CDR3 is TGCAGCGTTGAACCAGGGGGCCGCTACAATGAGCAGTTCTTC.